This T cell receptor beta chain comes out of a study of shared clonotypes between healthy human individuals. Study as a whole: Researchers assigned three CD4 naive, three CD4 memory, two CD8 naive and one CD8 memory plate to each donor. Study-wide results and limits: Generation probabilities were higher for clonotypes shared across all four sorted-subset donors than for unshared ones.

The CDR3 extends over 17 amino acids. V was pared by 0 bases and J by 5 bases, with 11 bases of the junction left unmatched. Germline values: CDR1 SGHVS, CDR2 FQNEAQ. With respect to this clone: The antigen remains unidentified.

Each PCR replicate from the sorted subsets contained about 200 ng DNA, which is about 30,000 T cell genomes. The repertoire was sequenced with immunoSEQ multiplex PCR; TCRdb's copy has only in-frame clones and lacks some. The sample holds about 1.1 million clones, 75% to 80% seen once. The specimen was memory CD4+ T cells from PBMCs. Described subset: CD45RA-negative fraction. This TCR derives from a young man in good health. Some clones in this sample may be carry-over from other donors' samples. The rearrangement joins TRBV7-8 to TRBJ1-2; TRBD1 agrees at 8 bases. As DNA, the CDR3 is TGTGCCAGCAGCTTAGCGAGAGGACAGGGCTCGGTTTATGGCTACACCTTC. Protein product: CASSLARGQGSVYGYTF.